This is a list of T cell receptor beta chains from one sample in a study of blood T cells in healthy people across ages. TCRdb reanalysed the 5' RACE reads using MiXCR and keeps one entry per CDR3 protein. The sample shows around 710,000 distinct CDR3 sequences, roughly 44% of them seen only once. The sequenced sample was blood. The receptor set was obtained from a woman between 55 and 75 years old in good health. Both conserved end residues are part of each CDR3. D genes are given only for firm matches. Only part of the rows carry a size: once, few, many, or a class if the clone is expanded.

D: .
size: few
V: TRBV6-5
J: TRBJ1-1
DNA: TGTGCCAGCAGTGGCGTTGGAGACACTGAAGCTTTCTTT
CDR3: CASSGVGDTEAFF

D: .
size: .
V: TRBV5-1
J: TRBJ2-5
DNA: TGCGCCAGCAGCTTGGTGGTAGAAGGAGAGCAGTACTTC
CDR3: CASSLVVEGEQYF

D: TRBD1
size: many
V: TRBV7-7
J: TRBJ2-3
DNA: TGTGCCAGCAGCGCCGGACAGGGACCCACAGATACGCAGTATTTT
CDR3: CASSAGQGPTDTQYF

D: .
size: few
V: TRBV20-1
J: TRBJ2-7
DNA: TGCAGTCGTCAACGAGGTTCCTACGAGCAGTACTTC
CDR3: CSRQRGSYEQYF

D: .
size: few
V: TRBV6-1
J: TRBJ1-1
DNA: TGTGCCAGCGACATCGGATGGGGGGCAGGAGGGACTGAAGCTTTCTTT
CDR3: CASDIGWGAGGTEAFF

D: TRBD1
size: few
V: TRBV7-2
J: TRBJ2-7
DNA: TGTGCCAGCAGCTGGGCTGGGAGAGGGGGCAGCTACGAGCAGTACTTC
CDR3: CASSWAGRGGSYEQYF

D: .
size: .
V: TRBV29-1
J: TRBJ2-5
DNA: TGCAGCGTCAGGGGATGGGGGCAGGAGACCCAGTACTTC
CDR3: CSVRGWGQETQYF

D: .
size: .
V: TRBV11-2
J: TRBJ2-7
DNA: TGTGCCAGCAGCTTAGGGGGGGCTAGATCTCCCTACGAGCAGTACTTC
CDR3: CASSLGGARSPYEQYF

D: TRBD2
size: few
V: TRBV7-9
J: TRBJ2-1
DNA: TGTGCCAGCAGCTTAGCATTAACTAGCGGGGGCTCCTACAATGAGCAGTTCTTC
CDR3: CASSLALTSGGSYNEQFF

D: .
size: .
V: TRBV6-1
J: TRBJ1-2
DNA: TGTGCCAGCAGTGCGGACAGCGATGGCTACACCTTC
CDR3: CASSADSDGYTF

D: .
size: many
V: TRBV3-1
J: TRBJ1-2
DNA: TGTGCCAGCAGCCAAGGTCCTGAAGGGGGCTACACCTTC
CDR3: CASSQGPEGGYTF

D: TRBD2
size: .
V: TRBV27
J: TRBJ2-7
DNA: TGTGCCAGCAGTTTGCTAGCGGGGGGGCCCGTTCGCGAGCAGTACTTC
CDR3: CASSLLAGGPVREQYF

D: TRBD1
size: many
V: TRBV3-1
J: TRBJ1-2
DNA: TGTGCCAGCAGCCCGGGACAGAATAACTATGGCTACACCTTC
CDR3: CASSPGQNNYGYTF

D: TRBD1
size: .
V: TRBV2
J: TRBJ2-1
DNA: TGTGCCAGCATCGAGCCGACAGGGGGGTTATATGAGCAGTTCTTC
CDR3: CASIEPTGGLYEQFF

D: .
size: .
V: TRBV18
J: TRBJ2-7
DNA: TGTGCCAGCTCACTATCGCGAGGGAGGAAAGAGCAGTACTTC
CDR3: CASSLSRGRKEQYF